The source of this T cell receptor beta chain is a study of blood T cell repertoires in COVID-19. Germline V lookup: CDR1 MNHEY, CDR2 SVGAGI. This CDR3 spans 13 amino acids. Trimming shortened V by 8 bases and J by 2 bases, and 12 bases separated the two germline ends. TCRdb's copy holds only in-frame clones and misses some; the assay was immunoSEQ multiplex PCR. Here the sample spans some 74,000 clones, roughly 80% being singletons. The clonotype was recovered from a woman of 80 years or more with acute or convalescent COVID-19. The sample taken for sequencing was peripheral blood. This chain joins TRBV6-5 and TRBJ1-1; possible D gene TRBD1, 6 bases. The CDR3 here is CASADRSNTEAFF. CDR3 DNA sequence: TGTGCCAGCGCCGACAGGTCAAACACTGAAGCTTTCTTT.